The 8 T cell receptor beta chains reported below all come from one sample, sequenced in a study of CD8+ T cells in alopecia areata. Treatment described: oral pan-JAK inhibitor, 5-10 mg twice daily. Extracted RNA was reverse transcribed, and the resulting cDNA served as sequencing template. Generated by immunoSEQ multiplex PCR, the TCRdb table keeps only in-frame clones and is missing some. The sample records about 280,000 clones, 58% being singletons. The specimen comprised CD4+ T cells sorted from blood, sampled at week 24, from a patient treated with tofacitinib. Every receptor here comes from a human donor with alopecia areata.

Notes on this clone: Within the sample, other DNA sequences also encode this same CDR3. CDR3 DNA sequence: TGTGCCAGCAGCCTAGGGCAGGGGGCGGACGAGCAGTACTTC. Translated, it gives CASSLGQGADEQYF. The chain couples TRBV7-9 to TRBJ2-7; 8 positions match TRBD1. The V gene end was trimmed by 5 bases and the J gene end by 5 bases; junction bases not matched to a gene: 8. The CDR3 consists of 14 residues. The germline V gene encodes CDR1 SEHNR and CDR2 FQNEAQ (reference sequence).

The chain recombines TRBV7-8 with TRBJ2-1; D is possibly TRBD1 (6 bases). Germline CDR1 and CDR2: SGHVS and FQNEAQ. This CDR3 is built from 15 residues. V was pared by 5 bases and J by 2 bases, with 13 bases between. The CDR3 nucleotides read TGTGCCAGCAGCCGAAATTCAGGGGCCTACAATGAGCAGTTCTTC. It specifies CASSRNSGAYNEQFF.

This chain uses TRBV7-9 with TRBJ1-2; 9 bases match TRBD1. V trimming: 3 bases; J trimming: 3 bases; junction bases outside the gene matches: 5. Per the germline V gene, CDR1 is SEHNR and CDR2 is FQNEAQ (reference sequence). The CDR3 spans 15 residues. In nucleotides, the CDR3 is TGTGCCAGCAGCTTGGACCGACAGGGGGACTATGGCTACACCTTC. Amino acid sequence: CASSLDRQGDYGYTF.

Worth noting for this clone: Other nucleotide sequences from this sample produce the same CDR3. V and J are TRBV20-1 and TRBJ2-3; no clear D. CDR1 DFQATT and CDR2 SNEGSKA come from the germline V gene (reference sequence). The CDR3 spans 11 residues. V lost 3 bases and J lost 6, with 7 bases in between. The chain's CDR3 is CSASHSDTQYF. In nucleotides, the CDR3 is TGCAGTGCTAGTCATTCCGATACGCAGTATTTT.

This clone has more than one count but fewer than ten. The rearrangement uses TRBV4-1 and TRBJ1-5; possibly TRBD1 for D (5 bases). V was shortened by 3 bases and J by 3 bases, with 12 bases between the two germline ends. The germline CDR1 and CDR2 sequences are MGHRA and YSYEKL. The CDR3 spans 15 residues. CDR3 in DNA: TGCGCCAGCAGCCAGGGTGGGGGATCCAATCAGCCCCAGCATTTT. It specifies CASSQGGGSNQPQHF.

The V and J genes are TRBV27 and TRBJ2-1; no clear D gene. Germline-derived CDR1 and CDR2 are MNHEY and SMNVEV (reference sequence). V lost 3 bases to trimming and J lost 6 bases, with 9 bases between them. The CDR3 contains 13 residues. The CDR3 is CASSLTYLNEQFF. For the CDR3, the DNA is TGTGCCAGCAGTTTGACTTACCTCAATGAGCAGTTCTTC.

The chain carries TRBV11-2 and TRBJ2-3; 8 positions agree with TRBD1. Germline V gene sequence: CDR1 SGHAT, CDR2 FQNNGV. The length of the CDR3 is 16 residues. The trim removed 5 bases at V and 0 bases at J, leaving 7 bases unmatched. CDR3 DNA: TGTGCCAGCAGCCTAAGACAGGGGCTAAGCACAGATACGCAGTATTTT. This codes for CASSLRQGLSTDTQYF.

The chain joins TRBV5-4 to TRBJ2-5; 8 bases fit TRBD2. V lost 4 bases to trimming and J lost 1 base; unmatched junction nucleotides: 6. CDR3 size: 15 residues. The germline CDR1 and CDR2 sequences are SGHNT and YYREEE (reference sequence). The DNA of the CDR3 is TGTGCCAGCAGCGCCCTCGCGGGGGGCCAAGAGACCCAGTACTTC. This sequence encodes CASSALAGGQETQYF.